A single sample is the source of the 10 T cell receptor beta chains below, sequenced in a study of blood T cell repertoires in COVID-19. Measured with immunoSEQ multiplex PCR; TCRdb has only the in-frame clones, and not every one. Here the sample spans approximately 230,000 clones, around 88% being singletons. The sequencing sample was made of peripheral blood. The receptor source for this set is a woman in her 30s with COVID-19, enrolled during active disease.

The chain uses TRBV11-3 and TRBJ2-7; 11 bases are shared with TRBD1. Per the germline V gene, CDR1 is SGHNT and CDR2 is YENEEA. This CDR3 has 13 residues. J lost 6 bases, V lost 5 bases, and 3 bases had no gene match. The CDR3 reads CASSRTGGREQYF. CDR3 in DNA: TGTGCCAGCAGCCGGACAGGGGGCCGCGAGCAGTACTTC.

J is TRBJ2-1 and V is TRBV27; D is perhaps TRBD1 (5 bases). The germline CDR1 and CDR2 sequences are MNHEY and SMNVEV (reference sequence). Between the trimmed V and J ends, which lost 6 bases and 0 bases, there was a span of 15 bases. This CDR3 spans 16 amino acids. The CDR3 nucleotides are TGTGCCAGCAGCCTGAAACACCAGGGCTCCTACAATGAGCAGTTCTTC. This gives the protein CASSLKHQGSYNEQFF.

V is TRBV7-2 and J is TRBJ1-5; TRBD1 agrees at 9 bases. Germline CDR1 SGHTA, CDR2 FQGNSA. This CDR3 is built from 16 residues. Trimming removed 5 bases from V and 6 bases from J; junction bases left unmatched: 11. The DNA of the CDR3 is TGTGCCAGCAGCCTATATCCGGGACAGGGCTTTCAGCCCCAGCATTTT. This codes for CASSLYPGQGFQPQHF.

This clone was found many times. V usage is TRBV6-2 or TRBV6-3 and J usage is TRBJ2-5; weak D call: TRBD1 (5 bases). The CDR3 totals 14 residues. CDR1 MNHEY and CDR2 SVGEGT come from the germline V gene. V lost 5 bases and J 4 bases, leaving 14 bases between the germline ends. The CDR3 DNA reads as TGTGCCAGCAGTCCCCAGGGTTCTGGAGAGACCCAGTACTTC. Translating it yields CASSPQGSGETQYF.

V is TRBV10-1 and J is TRBJ2-1, with a weak D call TRBD1 (7 bases). Deletions cut 8 bases from V and 3 bases from J, with 11 bases between. The CDR3 covers 13 residues. Germline loops: CDR1 WNHNN, CDR2 SYGVQD (reference sequence). The CDR3 coding sequence is TGCGCCAGCGGAGGGGGCTTCTACAATGAGCAGTTCTTC. This gives the protein CASGGGFYNEQFF.

This chain joins TRBV3-1 (or the pseudogene TRBV3-2) and TRBJ2-2, with 8 bases aligning to TRBD1. J gave up 4 bases and V 1 base, and 2 bases lay outside the gene matches. From germline, CDR1 is LGHDT and CDR2 YNNKEL (reference sequence). The length of the CDR3 is 15 residues. The CDR3 DNA follows: TGTGCCAGCAGCCAAGGCACAGGGGGCACCGGGGAGCTGTTTTTT. Its protein product is CASSQGTGGTGELFF.

The rearrangement joins TRBV6-5 to TRBJ1-4; 9 bases line up with TRBD1. V lost 5 bases to trimming and J lost 7 bases; unmatched junction nucleotides: 8. The CDR3 runs 15 residues. Germline CDR1 MNHEY, CDR2 SVGAGI. The CDR3 coding sequence is TGTGCCAGCAGTAGAAAGACAGGGGGTATTGAAAAACTGTTTTTT. Its translation is CASSRKTGGIEKLFF.

A single count supports this clone. J is TRBJ2-7 and V is TRBV2; the D gene is possibly TRBD1 (6 bases). The CDR3 has 13 residues. Germline loops: CDR1 SNHLY, CDR2 FYNNEI. V was shortened by 7 bases and J by 3 bases, with 13 bases between the two germline ends. In DNA form, the CDR3 reads TGTGCCAGCAAAAGAGCAGGGGACTACGAGCAGTACTTC. Translation: CASKRAGDYEQYF.

DNA of the CDR3: TGTGCCAGCAGCAGAGACAGGGCGGGATATCAGCCCCAGCATTTT. It yields the protein CASSRDRAGYQPQHF. This rearrangement joins TRBV2 to TRBJ1-5; 7 nucleotides align to TRBD1. The V segment lost 6 bases and the J segment 5 bases; nucleotides outside the gene matches: 10. The length of the CDR3 is 15 residues. Germline loops: CDR1 SNHLY, CDR2 FYNNEI.

The CDR3 DNA reads as TGTGCCAGCAGGGACCTGATCGGGAGCACTGAAGCTTTCTTT. Protein: CASRDLIGSTEAFF. The chain has TRBV6-5 and TRBJ1-1; D gene unclear. V lost 6 bases and J 4 bases, leaving 15 bases between the germline ends. The CDR3 sequence is 14 residues long. CDR1 is MNHEY, CDR2 SVGAGI, per germline.